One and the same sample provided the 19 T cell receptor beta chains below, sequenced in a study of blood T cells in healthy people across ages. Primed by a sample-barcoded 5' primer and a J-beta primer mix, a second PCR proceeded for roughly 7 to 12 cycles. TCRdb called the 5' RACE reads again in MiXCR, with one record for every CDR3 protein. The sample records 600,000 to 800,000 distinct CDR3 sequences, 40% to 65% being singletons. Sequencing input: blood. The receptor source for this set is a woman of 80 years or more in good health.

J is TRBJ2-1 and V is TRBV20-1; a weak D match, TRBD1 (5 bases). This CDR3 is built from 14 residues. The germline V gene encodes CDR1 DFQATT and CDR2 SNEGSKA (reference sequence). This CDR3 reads CSAGPGQATDTQFF. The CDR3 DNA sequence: TGCAGCGCAGGGCCGGGCCAGGCTACAGATACGCAGTTCTTC.

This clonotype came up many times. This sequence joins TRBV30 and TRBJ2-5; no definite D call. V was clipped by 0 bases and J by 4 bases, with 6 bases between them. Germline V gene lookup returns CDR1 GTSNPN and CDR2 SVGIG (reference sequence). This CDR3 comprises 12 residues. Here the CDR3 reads CAWSVLGETQYF. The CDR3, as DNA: TGTGCCTGGAGTGTACTGGGAGAGACCCAGTACTTC. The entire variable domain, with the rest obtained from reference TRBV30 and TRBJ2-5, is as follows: SQTIHQWPATLVQPVGSPLSLECTVEGTSNPNLYWYRQAAGRGLQLLFYSVGIGQISSEVPQNLSASRPQDRQFILSSKKLLLSDSGFYLCAWSVLGETQYFGPGTRLLVL.

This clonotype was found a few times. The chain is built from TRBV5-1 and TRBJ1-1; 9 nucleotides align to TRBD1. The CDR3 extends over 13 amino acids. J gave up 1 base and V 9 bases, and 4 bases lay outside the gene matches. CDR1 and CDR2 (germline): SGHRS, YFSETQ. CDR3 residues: CATTDRGNTEAFF. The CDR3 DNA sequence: TGCGCCACGACGGACAGGGGGAACACTGAAGCTTTCTTT.

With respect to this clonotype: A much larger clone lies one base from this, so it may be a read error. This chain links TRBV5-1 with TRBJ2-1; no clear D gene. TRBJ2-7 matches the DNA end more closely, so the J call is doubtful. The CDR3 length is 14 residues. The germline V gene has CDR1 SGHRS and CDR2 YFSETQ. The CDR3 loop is CASSLDRRYNEQYF. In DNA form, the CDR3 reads TGCGCCAGCAGCTTGGATCGGCGCTACAATGAGCAGTACTTC.

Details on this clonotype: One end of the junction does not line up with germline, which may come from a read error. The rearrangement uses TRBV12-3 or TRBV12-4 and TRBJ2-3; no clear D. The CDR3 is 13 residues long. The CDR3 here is CASSRLSTDMQYF. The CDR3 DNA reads TGTGCCAGCAGCAGACTGAGCACAGATATGCAGTATTTT.

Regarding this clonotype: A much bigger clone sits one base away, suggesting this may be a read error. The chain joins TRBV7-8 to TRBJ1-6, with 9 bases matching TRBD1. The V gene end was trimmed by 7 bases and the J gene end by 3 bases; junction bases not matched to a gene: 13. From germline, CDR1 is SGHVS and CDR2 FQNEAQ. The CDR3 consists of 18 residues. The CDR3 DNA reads TGTGCCAGCAACTCACCTCTGGACAGGGGACTCTATAATTCACCCCTCCACTTT. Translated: CASNSPLDRGLYNSPLHF.

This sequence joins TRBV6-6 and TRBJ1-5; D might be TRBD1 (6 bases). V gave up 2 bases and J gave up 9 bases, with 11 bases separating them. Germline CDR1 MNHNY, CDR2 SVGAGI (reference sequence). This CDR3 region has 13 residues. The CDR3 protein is CASSYEQGAPQHF. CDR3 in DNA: TGTGCCAGCAGTTACGAACAGGGTGCGCCCCAGCATTTT.

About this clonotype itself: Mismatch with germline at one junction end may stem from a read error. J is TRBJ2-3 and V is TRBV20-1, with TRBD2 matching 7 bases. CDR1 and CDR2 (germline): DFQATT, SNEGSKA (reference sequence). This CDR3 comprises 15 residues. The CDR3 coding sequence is TGCAGTGCTAGATCGGGCATAGCGGGCACAGATACGCTGTATTTT. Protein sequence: CSARSGIAGTDTLYF.

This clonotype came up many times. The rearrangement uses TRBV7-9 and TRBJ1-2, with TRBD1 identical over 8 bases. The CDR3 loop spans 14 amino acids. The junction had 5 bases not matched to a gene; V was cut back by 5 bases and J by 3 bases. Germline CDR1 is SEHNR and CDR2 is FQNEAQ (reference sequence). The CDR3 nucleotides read TGTGCCAGCAGCCGGACAGGGTACGACTATGGCTACACCTTC. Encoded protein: CASSRTGYDYGYTF.

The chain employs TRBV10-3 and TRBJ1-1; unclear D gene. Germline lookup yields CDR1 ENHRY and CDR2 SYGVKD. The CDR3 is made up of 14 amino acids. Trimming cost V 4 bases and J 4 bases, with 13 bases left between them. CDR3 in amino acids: CAISAVEAGTEAFF. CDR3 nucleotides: TGTGCCATCAGTGCGGTTGAGGCTGGCACTGAAGCTTTCTTT.

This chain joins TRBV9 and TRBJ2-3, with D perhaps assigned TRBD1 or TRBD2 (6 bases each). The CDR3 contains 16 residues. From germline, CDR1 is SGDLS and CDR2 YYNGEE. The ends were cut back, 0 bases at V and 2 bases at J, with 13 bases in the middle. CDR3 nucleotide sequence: TGTGCCAGCAGCGTAGGAGGGGGACTCACCACAGATACGCAGTATTTT. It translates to CASSVGGGLTTDTQYF. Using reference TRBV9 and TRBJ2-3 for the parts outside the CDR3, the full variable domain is DSGVTQTPKHLITATGQRVTLRCSPRSGDLSVYWYQQSLDQGLQFLIQYYNGEERAKGNILERFSAQQFPDLHSELNLSSLELGDSALYFCASSVGGGLTTDTQYFGPGTRLTVL.

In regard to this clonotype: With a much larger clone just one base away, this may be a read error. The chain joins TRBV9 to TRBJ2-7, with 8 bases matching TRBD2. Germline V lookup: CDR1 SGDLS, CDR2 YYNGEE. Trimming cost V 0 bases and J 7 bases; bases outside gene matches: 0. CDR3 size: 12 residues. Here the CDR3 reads CASSVVAGEQYF. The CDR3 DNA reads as TGTGCCAGCAGCGTAGTAGCGGGGGAGCAGTACTTC.

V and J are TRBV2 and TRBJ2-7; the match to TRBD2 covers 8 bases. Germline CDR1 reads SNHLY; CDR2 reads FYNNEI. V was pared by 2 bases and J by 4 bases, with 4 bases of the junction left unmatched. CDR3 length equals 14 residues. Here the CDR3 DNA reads TGTGCCAGCAGTGAACAAGCGGGAGTGTACGAGCAGTACTTC. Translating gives CASSEQAGVYEQYF.

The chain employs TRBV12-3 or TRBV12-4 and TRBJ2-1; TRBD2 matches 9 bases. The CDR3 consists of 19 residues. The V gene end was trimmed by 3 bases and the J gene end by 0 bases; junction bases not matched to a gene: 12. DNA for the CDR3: TGTGCCAGCAGTTTTGAGGGAAGGGCACTAGCGGGCTCCTACAATGAGCAGTTCTTC. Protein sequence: CASSFEGRALAGSYNEQFF.

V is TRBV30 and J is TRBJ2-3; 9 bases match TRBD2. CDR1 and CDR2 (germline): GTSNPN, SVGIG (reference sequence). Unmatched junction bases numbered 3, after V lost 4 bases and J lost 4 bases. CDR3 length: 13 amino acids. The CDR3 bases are TGTGCCTGGACCGCGGGAGGGGCAGATACGCAGTATTTT. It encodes CAWTAGGADTQYF.

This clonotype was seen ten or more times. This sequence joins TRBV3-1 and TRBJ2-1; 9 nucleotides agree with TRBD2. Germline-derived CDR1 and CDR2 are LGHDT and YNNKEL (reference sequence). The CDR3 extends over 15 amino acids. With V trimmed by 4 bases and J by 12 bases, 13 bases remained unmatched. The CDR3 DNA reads TGTGCCAGCAGCCTGCTAGCGGGAAAGACGGGAGGGCAGTTCTTC. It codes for CASSLLAGKTGGQFF.

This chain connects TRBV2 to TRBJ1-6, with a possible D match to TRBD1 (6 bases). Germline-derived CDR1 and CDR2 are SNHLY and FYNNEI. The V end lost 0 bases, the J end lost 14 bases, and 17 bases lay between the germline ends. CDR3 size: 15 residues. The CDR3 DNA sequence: TGTGCCAGCAGTGAAGCCCCACAGGGATCTCCTACCCTCCACTTT. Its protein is CASSEAPQGSPTLHF.

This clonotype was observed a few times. This CDR3 reads CASSFSSGRNEQFF. Written as DNA, the CDR3 is TGTGCCAGCAGTTTTTCTAGCGGGAGAAATGAGCAGTTCTTC. The V gene is TRBV12-3 or TRBV12-4, the J gene TRBJ2-1; TRBD2 matches at 10 bases. The CDR3 is 14 residues long. J gave up 7 bases and V 3 bases, and 3 bases lay outside the gene matches.

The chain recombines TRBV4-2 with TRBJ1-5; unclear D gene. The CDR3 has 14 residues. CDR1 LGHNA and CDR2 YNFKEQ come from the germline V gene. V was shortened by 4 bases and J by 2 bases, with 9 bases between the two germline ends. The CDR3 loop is CASSLRMGNQPQHF. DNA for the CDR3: TGTGCCAGCAGCCTTCGGATGGGCAATCAGCCCCAGCATTTT.